Sequencing of this TCR beta chain was carried out in a study of CD8+ T cells in alopecia areata (dated by TCRdb to the late 2010s). Study-level background: Skin from C3H/HeJ donors with spontaneous alopecia (6-12 months old) was grafted onto female C3H/HeJ recipients that were roughly 7-11 weeks old. High-throughput TCRbeta sequencing was used to examine T cell clonal expansion in alopecia areata in both the C3H/HeJ mouse model and human patients. Scalp tissue and sorted CD4+ and CD8+ peripheral blood T cells from patchy and totalis/universalis alopecia areata patients and from healthy controls were covered by human TCRbeta sequencing. Clonality in the scalp was compared among normal scalp (n=4), patchy alopecia areata scalp (n=8), and alopecia totalis/universalis scalp (n=8). RNA was obtained with the PAXgene miRNA kit for fixed scalp, the miRNeasy kit for PBMCs, and the RNeasy kit for mouse skin. TCRbeta CDR3 regions were amplified by immunoSEQ multiplex PCR using 35 Vbeta forward and 13 Jbeta reverse primers. Study-wide findings and limitations: TCR sequences shared between patients were less clear than in mice, possibly partly because of HLA diversity in the patient population. Higher clonality and more expanded CD8+ clones were observed in lesional scalp than in normal scalp, particularly in alopecia totalis/universalis, a finding suggestive of antigenic drive. Scalp TCR repertoire analysis is complicated because resident alphabeta T cells in normal human skin are also sequenced, whereas mouse skin is dominated by gammadelta T cells.

Concerning this clone: This clone's antigen is unknown. This is a murine receptor, so its gene nomenclature and germline sequences are mouse based. The read terminates 4 residues ahead of where the CDR3 ends, so the germline J gene completes it.

Library prep was done by the immunoSEQ multiplex PCR assay. RNA was extracted from all samples and reverse transcribed into cDNA, which served as template for TCR sequencing. SuperScript III was used for first-strand cDNA synthesis, primed with a 2:1 mix of oligo-dT and random hexamers. A synthetic immune receptor repertoire was used to assess amplification bias, and residual bias was removed computationally. Libraries were sequenced on Illumina HiSeq with 60 bp reads covering the CDR3, read from J toward V. The study's processing was this. Raw reads were preprocessed to remove errors, and CDR3 was defined according to IMGT conventions as the region from the conserved cysteine to phenylalanine. Clonality was computed by normalizing Shannon entropy by log2 of the number of productive unique TCRs and subtracting the result from 1. Whether scalp clones were CD4 or CD8 was inferred by matching scalp TCRbeta sequences against CD4 and CD8 repertoires sorted from blood. TCRdb re-hosts the immuneACCESS table, in-frame sequences only. Its copies lack some clones; in the studies checked, an unresolved V gene accounts for under half of them, and the cause for the rest is not known. The V and J calls and the clone size are those of that table, but D and trimming were determined from the DNA. For this sample, 90,000 to 130,000 clones appear and none is a singleton. The ten largest clones take up around a fifth of the sample.

From the cysteine through the phenylalanine, the CDR3 covers 14 amino acids. Only the CDR3 bases that were read are kept: 30 of them, in frame from base 1. CDR1 NNHDY and CDR2 SYVADS were looked up in the germline V gene. V loses 8 bases at its end and J loses 5 bases; junction bases beyond the gene matches: 7. The sample comprised lesional skin. The chain was built from TRBV13-3 and TRBJ1-4; TRBD1 lines up with 9 middle nucleotides. The origin of this receptor is a C3H/HeJ mouse with alopecia areata. This strain is of MHC haplotype H2-k. The CDR3 here reads CASSRDRVNERLFF. Partial CDR3 DNA: TGTGCCAGTAGCCGGGACAGGGTAAACGAA.